This entry describes one T cell receptor beta chain. Antigen unknown. The sample belongs to a study of cytomegalovirus exposure and HLA in healthy donors. Germline V CDR1 and CDR2: SGHAT, FQNNGV. V shed 5 bases and J shed 3 bases, with 22 bases lying between them. The CDR3 runs 17 residues. Repertoires were generated with immunoSEQ multiplex PCR, while TCRdb's copy carries only in-frame clones and drops some. Of 150,000 or so clones in the sample, roughly 86% are singletons; the top ten hold 2% to 3%. General study findings and limits: Three CMV-associated chains proved CMV antigen-specific in vitro.

Sequences were obtained from PBMCs. The TCR originated in a young man in good health and CMV-seropositive. The V call is TRBV11-2, the J call TRBJ1-1, with D perhaps matching TRBD1 (5 bases). The CDR3 DNA is TGTGCCAGCAGCCTAATTTATAAGACCGGGGGGTACACTGAAGCTTTCTTT. Amino acid sequence: CASSLIYKTGGYTEAFF.